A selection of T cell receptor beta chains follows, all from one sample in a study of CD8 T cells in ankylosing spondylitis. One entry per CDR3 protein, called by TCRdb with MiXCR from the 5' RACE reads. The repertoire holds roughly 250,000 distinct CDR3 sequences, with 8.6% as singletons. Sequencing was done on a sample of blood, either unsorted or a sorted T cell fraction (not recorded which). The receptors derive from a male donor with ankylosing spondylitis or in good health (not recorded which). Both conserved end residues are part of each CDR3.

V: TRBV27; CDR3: CASSPGTSGRDTQYF
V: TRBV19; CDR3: CASSSPRAVEGKLFF
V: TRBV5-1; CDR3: CASSPGQGTDTQYF
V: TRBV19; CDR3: CASTETSGRANEQFF
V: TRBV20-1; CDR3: CSVRDRELEQYF
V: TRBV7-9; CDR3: CASSLVPGQGDEQYF
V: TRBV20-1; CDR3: CSAFAGTGYRYGYTF
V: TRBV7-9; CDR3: CASSHGDRGLHAEAFF
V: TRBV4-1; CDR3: CASSQKLPGTSGSSDTQYF
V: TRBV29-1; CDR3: CSVELAGGYEQFF
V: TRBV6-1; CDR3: CASSPLLGTSREQYF